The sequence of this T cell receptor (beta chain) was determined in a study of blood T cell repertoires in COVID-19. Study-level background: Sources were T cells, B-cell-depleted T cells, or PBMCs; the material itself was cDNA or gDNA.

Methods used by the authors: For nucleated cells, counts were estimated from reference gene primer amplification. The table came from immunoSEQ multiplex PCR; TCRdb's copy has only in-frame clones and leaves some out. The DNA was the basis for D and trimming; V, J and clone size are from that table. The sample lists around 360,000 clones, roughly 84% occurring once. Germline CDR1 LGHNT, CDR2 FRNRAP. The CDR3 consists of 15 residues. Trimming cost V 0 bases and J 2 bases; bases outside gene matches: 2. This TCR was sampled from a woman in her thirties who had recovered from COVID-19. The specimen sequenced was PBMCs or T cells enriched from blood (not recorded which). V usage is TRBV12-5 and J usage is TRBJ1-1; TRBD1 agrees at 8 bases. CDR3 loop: CASGLVPGGNTEAFF. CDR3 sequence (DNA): TGTGCTAGTGGTTTGGTTCCAGGGGGCAACACTGAAGCTTTCTTT.